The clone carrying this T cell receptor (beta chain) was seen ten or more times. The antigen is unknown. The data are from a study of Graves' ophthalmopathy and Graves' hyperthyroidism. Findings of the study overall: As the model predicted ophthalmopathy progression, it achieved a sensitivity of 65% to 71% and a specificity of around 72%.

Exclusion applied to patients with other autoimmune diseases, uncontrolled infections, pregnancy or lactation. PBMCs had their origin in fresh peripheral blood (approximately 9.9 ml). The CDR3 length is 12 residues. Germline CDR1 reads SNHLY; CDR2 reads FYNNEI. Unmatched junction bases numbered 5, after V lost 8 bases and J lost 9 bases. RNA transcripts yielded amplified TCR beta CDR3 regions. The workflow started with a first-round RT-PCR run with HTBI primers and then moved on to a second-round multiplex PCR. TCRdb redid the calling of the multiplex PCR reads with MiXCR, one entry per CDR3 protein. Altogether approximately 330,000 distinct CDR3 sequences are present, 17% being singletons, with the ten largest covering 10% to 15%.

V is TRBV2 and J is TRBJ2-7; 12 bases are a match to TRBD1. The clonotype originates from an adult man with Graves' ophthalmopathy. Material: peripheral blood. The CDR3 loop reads CASGDRGQGQYF. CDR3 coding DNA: TGTGCCAGCGGGGACAGGGGGCAGGGGCAGTACTTC.